There are many counts of the clone carrying this TCR beta chain. Its antigen is unidentified. These data come from a study of T cells in Graves' hyperthyroidism and ophthalmopathy. Study-level background: Peripheral blood specimens were obtained at initial diagnosis, prior to any treatment. Study-level findings and limits: Median prediction lead before ophthalmopathy onset was six to eight months with the model.

Amplification of TCR beta CDR3 regions used RNA as the template. An initial round of RT-PCR targeting the TCR CDR3 relied on the HTBI primer set. Each CDR3 protein gets one entry after TCRdb re-called the multiplex PCR reads with MiXCR. The data contain 750,000 to 950,000 distinct CDR3 sequences, roughly 37% of them singletons. Germline values: CDR1 SEHNR, CDR2 FQNEAQ (reference sequence). Trimming took 0 bases from V and 2 from J, leaving 7 bases between them. This CDR3 is built from 14 residues. Sequencing input: blood. The V gene is TRBV7-9, the J gene TRBJ1-2, with D perhaps TRBD1 (6 bases). The clonotype was recovered from a man aged 18 to 35 with Graves' hyperthyroidism. CDR3 sequence reads: CASSLAQGNYGYTF. The CDR3 nucleotides read TGTGCCAGCAGCTTAGCACAGGGCAACTATGGCTACACCTTC.